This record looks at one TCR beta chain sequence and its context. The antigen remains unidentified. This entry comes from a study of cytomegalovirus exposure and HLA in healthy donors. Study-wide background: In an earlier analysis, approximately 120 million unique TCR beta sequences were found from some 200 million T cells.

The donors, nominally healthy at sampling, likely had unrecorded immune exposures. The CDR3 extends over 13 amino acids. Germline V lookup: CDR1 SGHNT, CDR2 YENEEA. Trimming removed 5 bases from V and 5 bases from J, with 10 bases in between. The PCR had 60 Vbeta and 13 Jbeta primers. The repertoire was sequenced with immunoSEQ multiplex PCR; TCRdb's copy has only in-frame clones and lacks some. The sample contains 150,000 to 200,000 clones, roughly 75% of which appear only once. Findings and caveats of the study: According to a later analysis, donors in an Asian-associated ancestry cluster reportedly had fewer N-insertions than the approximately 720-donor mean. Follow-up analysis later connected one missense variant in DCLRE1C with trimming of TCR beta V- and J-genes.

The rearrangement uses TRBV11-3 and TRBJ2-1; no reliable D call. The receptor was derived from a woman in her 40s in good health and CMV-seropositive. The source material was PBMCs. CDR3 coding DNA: TGTGCCAGCAGCACCCACAGAGACAATGAGCAGTTCTTC. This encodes CASSTHRDNEQFF. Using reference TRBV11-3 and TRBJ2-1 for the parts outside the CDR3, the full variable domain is EAGVVQSPRYKIIEKKQPVAFWCNPISGHNTLYWYLQNLGQGPELLIRYENEEAVDDSQLPKDRFSAERLKGVDSTLKIQPAELGDSAVYLCASSTHRDNEQFFGPGTRLTVL.